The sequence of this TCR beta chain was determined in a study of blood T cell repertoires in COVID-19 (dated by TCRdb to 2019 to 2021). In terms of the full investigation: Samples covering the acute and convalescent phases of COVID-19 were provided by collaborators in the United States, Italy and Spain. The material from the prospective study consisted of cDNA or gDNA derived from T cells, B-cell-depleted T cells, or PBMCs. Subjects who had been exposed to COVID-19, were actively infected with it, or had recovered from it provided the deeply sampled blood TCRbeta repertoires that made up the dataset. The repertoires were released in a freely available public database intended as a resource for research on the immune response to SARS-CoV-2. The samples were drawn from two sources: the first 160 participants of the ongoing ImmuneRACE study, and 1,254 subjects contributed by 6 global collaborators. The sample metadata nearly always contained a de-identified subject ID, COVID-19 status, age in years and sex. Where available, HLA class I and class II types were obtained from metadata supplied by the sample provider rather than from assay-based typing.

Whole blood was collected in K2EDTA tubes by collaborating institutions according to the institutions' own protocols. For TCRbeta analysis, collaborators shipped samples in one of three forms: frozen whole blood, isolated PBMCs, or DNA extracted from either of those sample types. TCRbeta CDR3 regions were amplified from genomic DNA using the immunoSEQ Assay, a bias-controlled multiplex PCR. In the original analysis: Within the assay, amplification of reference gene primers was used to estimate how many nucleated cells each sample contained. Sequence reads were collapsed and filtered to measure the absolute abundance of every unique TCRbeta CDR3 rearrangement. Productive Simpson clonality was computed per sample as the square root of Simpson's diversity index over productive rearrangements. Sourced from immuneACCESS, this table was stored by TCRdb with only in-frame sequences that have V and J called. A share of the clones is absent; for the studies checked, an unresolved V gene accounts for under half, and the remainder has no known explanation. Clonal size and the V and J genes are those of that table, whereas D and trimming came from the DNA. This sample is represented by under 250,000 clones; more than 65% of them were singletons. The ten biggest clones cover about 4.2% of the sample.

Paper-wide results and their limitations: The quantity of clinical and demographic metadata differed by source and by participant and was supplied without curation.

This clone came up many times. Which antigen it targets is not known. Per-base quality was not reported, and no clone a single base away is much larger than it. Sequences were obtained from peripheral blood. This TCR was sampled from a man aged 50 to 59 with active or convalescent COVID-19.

The CDR3 region: CASSLGGDRDLHF. The DNA sequence is TGTGCCAGCAGCCTAGGTGGGGACAGGGACCTCCACTTT. The sequence links TRBV3-1 (or the pseudogene TRBV3-2) to TRBJ1-6; TRBD1 matches 9 bases in the middle. The germline V gene (reference sequence) sets CDR1 to LGHDT and CDR2 to YNNKEL. Taken from cysteine to phenylalanine, the CDR3 has 13 residues. Just CDR3 DNA is preserved here, 39 bases in frame from base 1. After removal of 4 bases from V and 15 bases from J, the junction retains 7 bases not matched to a gene.